This T cell receptor beta chain comes out of a study of blood T cell repertoires in COVID-19. In the source study's methods: Scientists estimated how many nucleated cells there were by amplifying reference gene primers. Measured with immunoSEQ multiplex PCR; TCRdb has only the in-frame clones, and not every one. V and J calls and clone size are given by that table; D and trimming were obtained from the DNA. The sample has approximately 400,000 clones, approximately 77% seen once. With V trimmed by 5 bases and J by 7 bases, 10 bases remained unmatched. CDR1 and CDR2 (germline): SEHNR, FQNEAQ (reference sequence). The CDR3 is made up of 15 amino acids.

The chain links TRBV7-9 to TRBJ1-4, with 7 bases lining up with TRBD1. Material: peripheral blood. The sequence came from a human donor with acute or convalescent COVID-19. The donor label of this sample is uncertain. The chain's CDR3 is CASSREGQIIEKLFF. The CDR3 nucleotides read TGTGCCAGCAGCCGAGAGGGACAGATTATTGAAAAACTGTTTTTT.